This T cell receptor beta chain was captured by sequencing in a study of human T cells and chemical hapten exposure. Unique molecular identifiers were attached to individual cDNA molecules during library preparation. Using its own MiXCR run on the RACE reads, TCRdb lists one record per CDR3 protein. The sample includes 200,000 to 300,000 distinct CDR3 sequences, about 8.1% of them seen just once. Specified time point: pre-sensitization, week 0. The treatment is: therapeutic diphenylcyclopropenone sensitization with weekly scalp DPC. RNA extraction used unfractionated whole blood as the source of total RNA. Germline CDR1 reads SNHLY; CDR2 reads FYNNEI. This CDR3 has 13 residues. Trimming pared 4 bases from V and 5 bases from J, leaving 9 bases between. This clonotype was detected many times. Its specificity is unknown. General study findings and limits: The formation of large CDR3 similarity clusters by expanded TCRs significantly exceeded that of controls. Expanded TCR counts at PT1 went up together with patch test score, a positive correlation.

The V gene is TRBV2, the J gene TRBJ2-1, with a tentative D call TRBD2 (5 bases). Here the sequenced sample was whole blood, taken in connection with sensitization to the hapten diphenylcyclopropenone (DPC). The sequence derives from a woman aged 40 to 50 with alopecia areata. Some clones in this sample may be carry-over from other donors' samples. The DNA for the CDR3 is TGTGCCAGCAGTGGTCCGGGAAACAATGAGCAGTTCTTC. Residues: CASSGPGNNEQFF.